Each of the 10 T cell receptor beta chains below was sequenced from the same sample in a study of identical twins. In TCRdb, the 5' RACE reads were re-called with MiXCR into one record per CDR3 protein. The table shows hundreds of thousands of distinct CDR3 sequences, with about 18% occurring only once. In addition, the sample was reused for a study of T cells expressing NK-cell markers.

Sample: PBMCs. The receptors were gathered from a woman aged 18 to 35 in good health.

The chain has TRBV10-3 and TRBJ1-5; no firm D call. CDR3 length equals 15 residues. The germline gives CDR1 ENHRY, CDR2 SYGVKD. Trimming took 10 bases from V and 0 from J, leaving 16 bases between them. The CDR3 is CATLNGPYSNQPQHF. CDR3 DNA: TGTGCCACCCTAAACGGGCCCTATAGCAATCAGCCCCAGCATTTT.

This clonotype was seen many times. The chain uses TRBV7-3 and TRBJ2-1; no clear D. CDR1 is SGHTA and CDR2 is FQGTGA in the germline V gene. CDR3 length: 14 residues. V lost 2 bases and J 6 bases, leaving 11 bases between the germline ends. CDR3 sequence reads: CASSLGPGGNEQFF. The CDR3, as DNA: TGTGCCAGCAGCTTAGGTCCGGGCGGCAATGAGCAGTTCTTC.

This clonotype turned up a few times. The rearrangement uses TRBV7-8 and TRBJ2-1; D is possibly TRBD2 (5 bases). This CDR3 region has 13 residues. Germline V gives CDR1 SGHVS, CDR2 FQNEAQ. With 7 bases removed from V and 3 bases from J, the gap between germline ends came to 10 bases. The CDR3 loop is CASTQTNYNEQFF. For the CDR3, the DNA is TGTGCCAGCACGCAGACTAACTACAATGAGCAGTTCTTC.

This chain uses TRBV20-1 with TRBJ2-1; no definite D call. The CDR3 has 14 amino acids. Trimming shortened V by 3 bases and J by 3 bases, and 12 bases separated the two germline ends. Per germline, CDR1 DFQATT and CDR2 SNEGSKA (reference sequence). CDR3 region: CSASTGPIYNEQFF. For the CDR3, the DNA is TGCAGTGCTAGTACCGGACCAATCTACAATGAGCAGTTCTTC.

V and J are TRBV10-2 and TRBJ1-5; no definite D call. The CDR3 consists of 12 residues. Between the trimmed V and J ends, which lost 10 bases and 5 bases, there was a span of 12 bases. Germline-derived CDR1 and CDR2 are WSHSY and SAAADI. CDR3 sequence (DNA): TGCGCCATCTACAGAAACTATCAGCCCCAGCATTTT. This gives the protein CAIYRNYQPQHF.

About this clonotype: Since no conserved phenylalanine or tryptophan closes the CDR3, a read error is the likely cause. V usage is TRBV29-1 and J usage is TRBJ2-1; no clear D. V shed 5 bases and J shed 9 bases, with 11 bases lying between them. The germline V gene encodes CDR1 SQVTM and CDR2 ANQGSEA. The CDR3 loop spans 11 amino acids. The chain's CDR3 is CSVNPMGEQFV. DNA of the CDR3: TGCAGCGTTAACCCCATGGGTGAGCAGTTCGTC.

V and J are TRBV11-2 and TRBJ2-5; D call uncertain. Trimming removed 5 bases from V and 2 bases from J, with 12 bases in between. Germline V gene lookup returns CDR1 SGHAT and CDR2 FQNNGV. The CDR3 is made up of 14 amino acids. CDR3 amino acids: CASSLSFVQETQYF. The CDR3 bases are TGTGCCAGCAGCCTCTCTTTCGTTCAAGAGACCCAGTACTTC.

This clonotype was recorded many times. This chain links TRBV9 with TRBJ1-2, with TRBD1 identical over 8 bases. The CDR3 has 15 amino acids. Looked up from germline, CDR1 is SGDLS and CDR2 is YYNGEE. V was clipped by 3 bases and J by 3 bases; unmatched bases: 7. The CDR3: CASSGSGTGYYGYTF. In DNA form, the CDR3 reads TGTGCCAGCAGCGGTTCGGGGACAGGATACTATGGCTACACCTTC.

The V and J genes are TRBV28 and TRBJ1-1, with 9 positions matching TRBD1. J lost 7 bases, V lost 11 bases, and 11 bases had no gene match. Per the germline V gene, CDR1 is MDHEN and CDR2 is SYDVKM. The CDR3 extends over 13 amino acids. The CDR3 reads CAAPGTGRGEAFF. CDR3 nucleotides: TGTGCCGCCCCGGGGACAGGGAGGGGTGAAGCTTTCTTT.

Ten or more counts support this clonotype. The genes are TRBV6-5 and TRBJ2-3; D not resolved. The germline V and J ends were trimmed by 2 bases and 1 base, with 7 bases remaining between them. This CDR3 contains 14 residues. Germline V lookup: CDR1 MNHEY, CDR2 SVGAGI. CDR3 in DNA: TGTGCCAGCAGTTACGGTGGGGGCACAGATACGCAGTATTTT. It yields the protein CASSYGGGTDTQYF.